This T cell receptor beta chain originates from a study of blood T cell repertoires in COVID-19. About the research overall: Acute and convalescent COVID-19 samples came from the United States, Italy and Spain. T cells, B-cell-depleted T cells, or PBMCs provided the cDNA or gDNA that served as material.

Original processing notes: How many nucleated cells were present was estimated from reference gene primer amplification. Assay used: immunoSEQ multiplex PCR; TCRdb lists only in-frame clones, some missing. Clonal size and the V and J genes are those of that table, whereas D and trimming came from the DNA. The data hold about 120,000 clones, with over 80% observed a single time. This CDR3 is built from 14 residues. Per germline, CDR1 SGHTA and CDR2 FQGTGA. V lost 2 bases, J lost 8 bases, and 15 bases lay in between. The chain recombines TRBV7-3 with TRBJ1-2, with D possibly matching TRBD1 (6 bases). This clonotype originated in a woman between 65 and 79 years old with acute or convalescent COVID-19. What was sequenced was peripheral blood. CDR3 DNA: TGTGCCAGCAGCTTATTGGCAGGGGCAGGGGGCTACACCTTC. As protein: CASSLLAGAGGYTF.